Each of the 27 T cell receptor beta chains below was sequenced from the same sample in a study of PD-1 blockade in classical Hodgkin lymphoma. Relapses following autologous stem cell transplantation were seen in all patients, with brentuximab vedotin exposure varying. Using immunoSEQ multiplex PCR, the repertoire was profiled, and TCRdb retains in-frame clones only, with some absent. The repertoire includes tens of thousands of clones, around 87% of them detected once, and roughly 15% sits in the top ten. Material: peripheral blood mononuclear cells (PBMCs), obtained at baseline. Every receptor here comes from a human donor with classical Hodgkin lymphoma.

The chain carries TRBV7-3 and TRBJ1-1; D uncertain. Looked up from germline, CDR1 is SGHTA and CDR2 is FQGTGA. The CDR3 runs to 13 residues. Trimming took off 4 bases at V and 6 bases at J, with 12 bases between the two ends. The CDR3 DNA reads as TGTGCCAGCAGCTACTCCACCGGAGCTGAAGCTTTCTTT. Its translation: CASSYSTGAEAFF.

The chain joins TRBV7-9 to TRBJ2-7; tentatively, D is TRBD1 (6 bases). Germline V gene data show CDR1 as SEHNR and CDR2 as FQNEAQ (reference sequence). Trimming removed 1 base at V and 2 bases at J, with 12 bases between. The CDR3 has 15 residues. The CDR3 DNA reads TGTGCCAGCAGCTTAGGACAGGAACCGACCTACGAGCAGTACTTC. The encoded protein is CASSLGQEPTYEQYF.

This sequence joins TRBV7-9 and TRBJ2-7, with TRBD2 matching over 9 bases. The V segment lost 5 bases and the J segment 9 bases; nucleotides outside the gene matches: 8. The germline gives CDR1 SEHNR, CDR2 FQNEAQ (reference sequence). There are 13 residues in the CDR3. CDR3 sequence: CASSPGLAIWQYF. The CDR3 region has the DNA TGTGCCAGCAGCCCGGGACTAGCAATTTGGCAGTACTTC.

The chain joins TRBV18 to TRBJ2-7, with TRBD1 matching 9 bases. The CDR3 is 15 amino acids. V gave up 2 bases and J gave up 0 bases; unmatched junction bases: 2. Germline V gene data show CDR1 as KGHSH and CDR2 as LQKENI. The CDR3 region is CASSPKGQGSYEQYF. Written as DNA, the CDR3 is TGTGCCAGCTCACCAAAGGGACAGGGCTCCTACGAGCAGTACTTC.

This chain joins TRBV6-4 and TRBJ1-2; 9 bases are a match to TRBD1. In germline, CDR1 is MRHNA, CDR2 SNTAGT. This CDR3 comprises 14 residues. V trimming: 6 bases; J trimming: 4 bases; junction bases outside the gene matches: 6. CDR3 protein: CASSETGGRYGYTF. CDR3 coding DNA: TGTGCCAGCAGCGAGACAGGGGGTCGCTATGGCTACACCTTC.

This sequence joins TRBV19 and TRBJ1-1, with D tentatively TRBD1 (5 bases). The CDR3 consists of 14 residues. The ends were cut back, 4 bases at V and 6 bases at J, with 15 bases in the middle. Germline V gene sequence: CDR1 LNHDA, CDR2 SQIVND (reference sequence). Here the CDR3 DNA reads TGTGCCAGTAGTACCCTATCAGGGCGGGCTGAAGCTTTCTTT. Translation gives CASSTLSGRAEAFF.

The V call is TRBV2, the J call TRBJ2-3; TRBD1 or TRBD2 may be the D gene (5 bases each). The CDR3 covers 16 residues. V was cut by 2 bases and J by 3 bases, with 15 bases left in between. In germline, CDR1 is SNHLY, CDR2 FYNNEI. The CDR3 region is CASSESGQGETDTQYF. The CDR3 DNA reads as TGTGCCAGCAGTGAATCTGGCCAAGGGGAGACAGATACGCAGTATTTT.

This clone occurred a few times. The DNA for the CDR3 is TGTGCCTGGAGTCTAAGGAACACTGAAGCTTTCTTT. Protein product: CAWSLRNTEAFF. This chain connects TRBV30 to TRBJ1-1; D uncertain. Germline lookup yields CDR1 GTSNPN and CDR2 SVGIG (reference sequence). V lost 2 bases and J lost 1, with 5 bases in between. This CDR3 spans 12 amino acids.

This chain joins TRBV2 and TRBJ2-3; 9 bases are a match to TRBD2. V shed 7 bases, J shed 6 bases, and the junction held 17 bases outside the gene matches. CDR1 and CDR2 (germline): SNHLY, FYNNEI. The CDR3 spans 17 residues. CDR3 DNA sequence: TGTGCCAGCATATGGTCCCACGCGGGGGGGGCAGCTGATACGCAGTATTTT. Protein sequence: CASIWSHAGGAADTQYF.

The chain is built from TRBV7-9 and TRBJ1-2; a weak D match, TRBD1 (5 bases). The CDR3 totals 18 residues. Germline V lookup: CDR1 SEHNR, CDR2 FQNEAQ (reference sequence). V lost 4 bases to trimming and J lost 6 bases, with 27 bases between them. CDR3: CASSSSHYSGRALNGYTF. The DNA of the CDR3 is TGTGCCAGCAGCTCCTCTCACTATTCAGGGAGGGCTCTGAATGGCTACACCTTC.

This clone has only one observation. The chain uses TRBV14 and TRBJ1-6; 9 positions match TRBD1. With V trimmed by 1 base and J by 8 bases, 3 bases remained unmatched. Germline CDR1 reads SGHDN; CDR2 reads FVKESK. The CDR3 consists of 15 residues. The CDR3 here is CASSQGRDRDSPLHF. The DNA for the CDR3 is TGTGCCAGCAGCCAAGGACGGGACAGGGATTCACCCCTCCACTTT.

V and J are TRBV7-9 and TRBJ2-7; D unclear. Deletions cut 1 base from V and 5 bases from J, with 9 bases between. Looked up from germline, CDR1 is SEHNR and CDR2 is FQNEAQ (reference sequence). The CDR3 has 13 amino acids. CDR3 sequence (DNA): TGTGCCAGCAGCTTAGGTACACGGGACGAGCAGTACTTC. Translated, it gives CASSLGTRDEQYF.

V and J are TRBV4-1 and TRBJ2-6; no firm D call. V lost 4 bases and J lost 0, with 4 bases in between. The germline gives CDR1 MGHRA, CDR2 YSYEKL. CDR3 size: 14 residues. CDR3 coding DNA: TGCGCCAGCAGCCCCGGCTCTGGGGCCAACGTCCTGACTTTC. Translated, it gives CASSPGSGANVLTF.

The gene calls are TRBV4-1 and TRBJ2-6, with TRBD1 identical over 7 bases. The CDR3 runs 16 residues. Germline values: CDR1 MGHRA, CDR2 YSYEKL. After removal of 0 bases from V and 2 bases from J, the junction contained 1 base not matched to a gene. The CDR3 loop reads CASSQEDRAGANVLTF. CDR3 coding DNA: TGCGCCAGCAGCCAAGAAGACAGGGCTGGGGCCAACGTCCTGACTTTC.

The chain joins TRBV7-2 to TRBJ1-1, with D hard to call. Germline values: CDR1 SGHTA, CDR2 FQGNSA. The CDR3 spans 12 residues. The ends were cut back, 5 bases at V and 10 bases at J, with 14 bases in the middle. The CDR3 reads CASSRLSHRAFF. CDR3 DNA sequence: TGTGCCAGCAGCCGTCTTAGTCACAGAGCTTTCTTT.

This clone was picked up one time. The chain employs TRBV5-6 and TRBJ2-5; TRBD1 aligns across 8 bases. This CDR3 is 14 amino acids long. Unmatched junction bases numbered 3, after V lost 4 bases and J lost 1 base. Germline CDR1 reads SGHDT; CDR2 reads YYEEEE. The CDR3 protein is CASSLGTGQETQYF. The CDR3, as DNA: TGTGCCAGCAGCCTTGGGACAGGCCAAGAGACCCAGTACTTC.

J is TRBJ2-1 and V is TRBV27, with D maybe TRBD1 (6 bases). V lost 6 bases and J 0 bases, leaving 12 bases between the germline ends. CDR3 length: 15 amino acids. The germline CDR1 and CDR2 sequences are MNHEY and SMNVEV (reference sequence). The CDR3 here is CASSATGSSYNEQFF. CDR3 nucleotides: TGTGCCAGCAGCGCCACAGGGAGCTCCTACAATGAGCAGTTCTTC.

This rearrangement joins TRBV4-2 to TRBJ2-1; D might be TRBD1 (5 bases). Germline loops: CDR1 LGHNA, CDR2 YNFKEQ. V lost 3 bases and J 5 bases, leaving 5 bases between the germline ends. The CDR3 is made up of 12 amino acids. CDR3 nucleotides: TGTGCCAGCAGCCACAGGGACAATGAGCAGTTCTTC. Translation: CASSHRDNEQFF.

The genes are TRBV18 and TRBJ1-4; 7 bases agree with TRBD1. The germline CDR1 and CDR2 sequences are KGHSH and LQKENI. CDR3 length: 15 residues. Trimming cost V 3 bases and J 7 bases; bases outside gene matches: 8. CDR3 sequence: CASSPRRQGGEKLFF. DNA of the CDR3: TGTGCCAGCTCACCCAGAAGACAGGGAGGTGAAAAACTGTTTTTT.

The chain joins TRBV9 to TRBJ2-3; possibly TRBD2 for D (6 bases). V shed 3 bases and J shed 3 bases, with 14 bases lying between them. CDR3 length: 15 residues. Germline V gene lookup returns CDR1 SGDLS and CDR2 YYNGEE. This chain's CDR3 is CASSASTSSTDTQYF. For the CDR3, the DNA is TGTGCCAGCAGCGCTTCTACTAGCAGTACAGATACGCAGTATTTT.

This clone was seen only once. V gene TRBV9 combines with J gene TRBJ2-1, with 11 bases matching TRBD2. This CDR3 region has 15 residues. Trimming cost V 0 bases and J 15 bases; bases outside gene matches: 11. Germline assignment: CDR1 SGDLS and CDR2 YYNGEE. The CDR3: CASSVEKIAGGPPFF. Here the CDR3 DNA reads TGTGCCAGCAGCGTAGAAAAAATAGCGGGGGGGCCGCCGTTCTTC.

V gene TRBV30 combines with J gene TRBJ2-1; D gene unclear. V gave up 3 bases and J gave up 6 bases, with 12 bases separating them. Germline V gene sequence: CDR1 GTSNPN, CDR2 SVGIG (reference sequence). The CDR3 has 13 residues. The CDR3 region has the DNA TGTGCCTGGAGCCTCGTTGGCGCCAATGAGCAGTTCTTC. Translation gives CAWSLVGANEQFF.

The chain carries TRBV18 and TRBJ2-2; D gene ambiguous. Germline lookup yields CDR1 KGHSH and CDR2 LQKENI. V gave up 6 bases and J gave up 4 bases, with 9 bases separating them. The CDR3 covers 13 residues. DNA for the CDR3: TGTGCCAGCTCCCCGCGGAGCACCGGGGAGCTGTTTTTT. It codes for CASSPRSTGELFF.

This clone was counted a single time. V and J are TRBV7-9 and TRBJ2-1; 7 bases are shared with TRBD1. The CDR3 is 13 residues long. CDR1 is SEHNR, CDR2 FQNEAQ, per germline (reference sequence). The V segment lost 3 bases and the J segment 8 bases; nucleotides outside the gene matches: 4. The CDR3 nucleotides are TGTGCCAGCAGCTTTGACAGGGTCGATGAGCAGTTCTTC. Its translation: CASSFDRVDEQFF.

The chain joins TRBV6-6 to TRBJ2-7; D remains ambiguous. V was trimmed by 1 base and J by 2 bases, leaving 9 bases between them. The CDR3 loop spans 14 amino acids. Germline-derived CDR1 and CDR2 are MNHNY and SVGAGI (reference sequence). The CDR3 loop reads CASSYFLSPYEQYF. CDR3 DNA sequence: TGTGCCAGCAGTTACTTTCTGTCCCCCTACGAGCAGTACTTC.

V usage is TRBV6-5 and J usage is TRBJ2-7, with TRBD2 identical over 9 bases. With 6 bases clipped from V and 3 bases from J, the junction kept 9 bases outside the gene matches. Germline V gives CDR1 MNHEY, CDR2 SVGAGI. The length of the CDR3 is 15 residues. CDR3 protein: CASRREGQSLYEQYF. The CDR3 nucleotides read TGTGCCAGCAGGCGGGAGGGACAGTCTCTCTACGAGCAGTACTTC.

The chain uses TRBV7-9 and TRBJ2-3, with D tentatively TRBD2 (5 bases). The CDR3 runs 15 residues. Germline CDR1 is SEHNR and CDR2 is FQNEAQ (reference sequence). The V gene lost 5 bases and the J gene lost 0 bases, with 12 bases spanning the gap. The CDR3 region is CASSPWTPSTDTQYF. Here the CDR3 DNA reads TGTGCCAGCAGCCCGTGGACTCCTAGCACAGATACGCAGTATTTT.